The subject of this entry is one T cell receptor (beta chain). What it binds is unknown. A read error may be the cause here, since a much bigger clone is one base away. Patients affected by ophthalmopathy presented a Clinical Activity Score of at least 3, a NOSPECS grade of at least 4, and disease duration below 3 months. The record originates from a study of T cells in Graves' hyperthyroidism and ophthalmopathy. About the study: Blood was drawn when the patient was first diagnosed and still untreated.

It was RNA transcripts that yielded the amplified TCR beta CDR3 regions. HTBI primers drove first-round RT-PCR of the TCR CDR3. TCRdb itself ran the multiplex PCR reads through MiXCR, one entry per CDR3 protein. The top ten hold 34% of the sample, which has around 300,000 distinct CDR3 sequences, 12% to 15% seen once. Study-wide results and caveats: The model foresaw ophthalmopathy a median around 6.8 months prior to onset.

What was sequenced was blood. This clonotype was sampled from a woman aged 40 to 50 with Graves' ophthalmopathy.

This CDR3 is CASSPRQSSEAFF. The CDR3 DNA sequence: TGTGCCAGCAGCCCCCGACAGTCCTCTGAAGCTTTCTTT. The chain links TRBV4-2 to TRBJ1-1; tentative D call: TRBD1 (5 bases). V lost 4 bases to trimming and J lost 6 bases, with 12 bases between them. The CDR3 contains 13 residues. Germline V lookup: CDR1 LGHNA, CDR2 YNFKEQ.